These T cell receptor beta chains were read from a single sample in a study of read filtering for tumor transcriptome and immune sequencing. TCRdb re-called the reads through MiXCR, storing one row per CDR3 protein. Of about 48,000 distinct CDR3 sequences listed, approximately 19% are singletons. The sequenced material came from a population of CD138-negative cells sorted from bone marrow. Every receptor here comes from a donor at least 40 years old with multiple myeloma. The CDR3 runs from the conserved cysteine through the conserved F or W.

V,CDR3
TRBV9,CASSVGGQGPPNTEAFF
TRBV7-9,CASSQTGGQPQHF
TRBV12-3/TRBV12-4,CASSLGGHTPGGEQFF
TRBV19,CARPRTESSYEQYF
TRBV15,CATSRTKSGTSGSDEQFF
TRBV6-2/TRBV6-3,CASSYGVLEQYF
TRBV5-1,CASSFTSGANVLTF
TRBV20-1,CSARTVPLAGGFSDTQYF
TRBV27,CASSLSTGVNTEAFF
TRBV2,CASSERGHSTDTQYF
TRBV7-9,CASRKPVGDEQFF
TRBV20-1,CSASGRLAGTDTQYF
TRBV6-1,CASSLAQASYEQYF
TRBV28,CASRDTTSYNEQFF
TRBV19,CASSIEGEAQAIQYF
TRBV10-3,CAISESETGVLNEQFF
TRBV18,CASSPPSDETQYF
TRBV5-1,CASSGTSGEKQYF
TRBV11-3,CASSSSYEQYF
TRBV19,CASSKDPPSYNEQFF
TRBV7-9,CATTLAGAGETQYF
TRBV20-1,CSVPGQNNEQFF
TRBV3-1,CASSPKGAGAGANVLTF
TRBV20-1,CSAPSPRNYEQYF
TRBV7-6,CASSLDEGREQYF
TRBV7-2,CASSLDIGTTNEQFF
TRBV7-8,CTSSLRTESSCNEQFF
TRBV5-6,CASSPGWGLNQPQHF
TRBV27,CASSTNRDSYNEQFF
TRBV5-1,CASSGSGRAADTQYF
TRBV10-3,CAISAGVGVPSSDTQYF
TRBV9,CASSAGQGQETQYF
TRBV3-1,CASSQDPLGAGGPQEQFF
TRBV19,CASSILRGETQYF
TRBV7-2,CASSPPGTSGRIGEQFF
TRBV20-1,CSARVDDNQPQHF
TRBV11-2,CASRLSRFFRQNTEAFF
TRBV6-2/TRBV6-3,CASSRAGGSYNEQFF
TRBV7-8,CASSLVPGVGKQFF
TRBV3-1,CASSPRDGGIWANVLTF
TRBV29-1,CSVEGASGGGNTEAFF
TRBV12-3/TRBV12-4,CASSLAGASLLGVNEQFF
TRBV6-2/TRBV6-3,CASSDPGGLAGPNEQFF
TRBV27,CASQNTQYF
TRBV28,CASREQTNPMNTEAFF
TRBV30,CAWSLGIPSEQYF
TRBV30,CAWSVGGAKDTQYF
TRBV4-3,CASSQTSGYNEQFF
TRBV29-1,CSVEGPGQEWWGYTF
TRBV15,CATSMRDSLQETQYF
TRBV5-1,CASAGQGFTEAFF
TRBV5-1,CASSLAQGSSYEQYF
TRBV20-1,CSATGTSGRAHEQYF
TRBV11-2,CASSTTGTSGTYNEQFF
TRBV11-3,CASSLVRGAGAFF
TRBV24-1,CATSDVGPAETQYF
TRBV7-3,CASSATGSDGYTF
TRBV3-1,CASSYRGSTGELFF
TRBV7-2,CASSLRGGHGRAFF